A selection of T cell receptor beta chains follows, all from one sample in a study of identical twins. MiXCR, applied by TCRdb to the 5' RACE reads, yields one record per CDR3 protein. The sample holds 1,800,000 or so distinct CDR3 sequences; around 29% are singletons and the top ten take more than 0.25%. What was sequenced was cord blood. The receptors come from a newborn girl in good health. Both conserved end residues are part of each CDR3. D genes are given only for firm matches. Clone size appears in some rows only: once, few, many, or a class for an expanded clone.

. | TRBJ2-7 | TRBV10-3 | TRBD1 | CAIGESGTGSTYEQYF | TGTGCCATCGGTGAGTCTGGGACAGGGAGCACCTACGAGCAGTACTTC
few | TRBJ1-2 | TRBV19 | . | CASSSSSGRGGYTF | TGTGCCAGTAGTTCGAGCTCAGGCAGGGGCGGCTACACCTTC
many | TRBJ2-1 | TRBV29-1 | . | CSANLAPTYNEQFF | TGCAGCGCAAATCTAGCGCCTACCTACAATGAGCAGTTCTTC
. | TRBJ1-2 | TRBV3-1 | TRBD1 | CASSDRPIPDGYTF | TGTGCCAGCTCGGACAGGCCAATACCGGATGGCTACACCTTC
few | TRBJ1-4 | TRBV28 | . | CASSFPGAGEKLFF | TGTGCCAGCAGTTTTCCGGGGGCCGGTGAAAAACTGTTTTTT
. | TRBJ2-7 | TRBV28 | . | CASSLSAASYNEQYF | TGTGCCAGCAGTTTATCGGCGGCCTCCTACAATGAGCAGTACTTC
. | TRBJ1-2 | TRBV12-3/TRBV12-4 | . | CASSLRRGGAGGYTF | TGTGCCAGCAGTTTAAGAAGGGGGGGCGCGGGTGGCTACACCTTC
. | TRBJ2-1 | TRBV11-2 | TRBD2 | CASSLRGGALSSSYNEQFF | TGTGCCAGCAGCCTCCGCGGGGGGGCCTTATCAAGCTCCTACAATGAGCAGTTCTTC
. | TRBJ1-5 | TRBV7-2 | . | CASSLEGGPGNQPQHF | TGTGCCAGCAGCTTAGAAGGCGGGCCAGGCAATCAGCCCCAGCATTTT
many | TRBJ2-3 | TRBV28 | . | CASLEEGTDTQYF | TGTGCCAGCCTAGAGGAGGGCACAGATACGCAGTATTTT
. | TRBJ2-4 | TRBV10-3 | . | CAISDPLGGAPGAKNIQYF | TGTGCCATCAGTGACCCTCTGGGAGGCGCCCCGGGGGCCAAAAACATTCAGTACTTC
. | TRBJ1-2 | TRBV11-2 | . | CASSPNPDTNYGYTF | TGTGCCAGCAGCCCTAACCCGGACACTAACTATGGCTACACCTTC
many | TRBJ2-1 | TRBV29-1 | . | CSVVDRLNEQFF | TGCAGCGTTGTAGACAGATTAAATGAGCAGTTCTTC
. | TRBJ2-7 | TRBV6-6 | TRBD2 | CASRRTSVGNEQYF | TGTGCCAGCAGGCGGACTAGCGTGGGAAATGAGCAGTACTTC
few | TRBJ1-2 | TRBV20-1 | . | CSARRGRRDGYTF | TGCAGTGCTAGGCGGGGGCGCCGGGATGGCTACACCTTC
many | TRBJ1-2 | TRBV29-1 | TRBD1 | CSVAPRTGNYGYTF | TGCAGCGTCGCGCCACGGACAGGGAACTATGGCTACACCTTC
. | TRBJ2-1 | TRBV28 | TRBD2 | CASSYWGTSALNEQFF | TGTGCCAGCAGTTACTGGGGGACTAGCGCTCTGAATGAGCAGTTCTTC
. | TRBJ1-1 | TRBV18 | . | CASSPPVYTEAFF | TGTGCCAGCTCACCCCCGGTGTACACTGAAGCTTTCTTT
few | TRBJ2-4 | TRBV20-1 | TRBD2 | CSASGRVPSVSLAKNIQYF | TGCAGTGCTAGCGGGAGGGTCCCCTCTGTCTCTTTAGCCAAAAACATTCAGTACTTC
few | TRBJ1-3 | TRBV7-9 | . | CASSLGHASSGNTIYF | TGTGCCAGCAGCTTAGGACACGCGAGCTCTGGAAACACCATATATTTT
. | TRBJ2-1 | TRBV7-9 | . | CASSSLKDSGNEQFF | TGTGCCAGCAGCTCTCTAAAGGACAGCGGCAATGAGCAGTTCTTC
. | TRBJ1-2 | TRBV25-1 | TRBD1 | CASSDYDRGNGYTF | TGTGCCAGCAGTGATTACGACAGGGGCAATGGCTACACCTTC
. | TRBJ2-3 | TRBV6-1 | . | CASSALERVDTQYF | TGTGCCAGCAGTGCCCTTGAGCGGGTAGATACGCAGTATTTT
. | TRBJ1-4 | TRBV3-1 | . | CASSQEGGKLFF | TGTGCCAGCAGCCAAGAGGGGGGAAAACTGTTTTTT
few | TRBJ2-4 | TRBV12-3/TRBV12-4 | TRBD1 | CASSLKTGGRAKNIQYF | TGTGCCAGCAGTTTAAAGACAGGGGGGAGGGCCAAAAACATTCAGTACTTC
once | TRBJ1-3 | TRBV7-9 | TRBD1 | CASSLPTGERNTIYF | TGTGCCAGCAGCTTGCCGACAGGGGAGCGAAACACCATATATTTT
. | TRBJ2-7 | TRBV4-1 | TRBD2 | CASSPMGLAAYNEQYF | TGCGCCAGCAGCCCGATGGGACTAGCGGCGTACAATGAGCAGTACTTC